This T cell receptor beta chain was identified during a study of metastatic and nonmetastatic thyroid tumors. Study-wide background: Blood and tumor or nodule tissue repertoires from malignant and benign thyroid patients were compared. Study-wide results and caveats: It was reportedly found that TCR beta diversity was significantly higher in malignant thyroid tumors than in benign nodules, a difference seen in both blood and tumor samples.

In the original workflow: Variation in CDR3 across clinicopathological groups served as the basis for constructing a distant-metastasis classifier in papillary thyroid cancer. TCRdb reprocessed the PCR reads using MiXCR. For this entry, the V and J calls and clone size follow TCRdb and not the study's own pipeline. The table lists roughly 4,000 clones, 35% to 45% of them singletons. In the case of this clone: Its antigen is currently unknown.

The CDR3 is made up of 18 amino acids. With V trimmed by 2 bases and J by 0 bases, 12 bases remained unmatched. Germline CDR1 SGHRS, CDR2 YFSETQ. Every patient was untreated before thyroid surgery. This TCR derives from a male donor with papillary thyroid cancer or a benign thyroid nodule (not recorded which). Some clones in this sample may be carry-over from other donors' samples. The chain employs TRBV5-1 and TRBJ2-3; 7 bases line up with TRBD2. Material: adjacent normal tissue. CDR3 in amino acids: CASSLIGGSGTSTDTQYF. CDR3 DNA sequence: TGCGCCAGCAGCTTAATCGGGGGGTCAGGGACTAGCACAGATACGCAGTATTTT.